The clone carrying this T cell receptor beta chain was detected once. These data come from a study of blood T cell repertoires in COVID-19. Study information: Sites across the United States, Italy and Spain contributed samples from acute and convalescent COVID-19. T cells, B-cell-depleted T cells, or PBMCs provided the cDNA or gDNA that served as material.

Per germline, CDR1 LNHNV and CDR2 YYDKDF (reference sequence). CDR3 length: 15 residues. The junction had 7 bases not matched to a gene; V was cut back by 5 bases and J by 1 base. Assay: immunoSEQ multiplex PCR; the TCRdb copy retains only in-frame clones and omits some. The data contain approximately 150,000 clones, around 90% of them singletons. The sequence derives from a woman in her forties or fifties with acute or convalescent COVID-19. The sample consisted of peripheral blood. The rearrangement joins TRBV15 to TRBJ2-5; 7 bases match TRBD1. The CDR3 DNA reads TGTGCCACCAGCCCCCGGACAGGCGGCCAAGAGACCCAGTACTTC. Translation gives CATSPRTGGQETQYF.